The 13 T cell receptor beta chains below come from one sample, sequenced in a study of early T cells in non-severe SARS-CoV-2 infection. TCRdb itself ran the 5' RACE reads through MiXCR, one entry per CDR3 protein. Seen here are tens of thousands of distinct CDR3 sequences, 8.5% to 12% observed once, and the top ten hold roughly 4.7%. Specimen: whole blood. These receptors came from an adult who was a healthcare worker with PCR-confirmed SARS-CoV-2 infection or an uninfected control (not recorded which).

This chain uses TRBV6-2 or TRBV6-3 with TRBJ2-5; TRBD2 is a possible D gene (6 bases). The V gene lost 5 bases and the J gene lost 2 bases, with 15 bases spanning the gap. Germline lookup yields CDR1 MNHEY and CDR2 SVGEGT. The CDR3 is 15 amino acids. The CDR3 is CASSDRREFQETQYF. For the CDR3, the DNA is TGTGCCAGCAGTGACCGGAGGGAGTTTCAAGAGACCCAGTACTTC.

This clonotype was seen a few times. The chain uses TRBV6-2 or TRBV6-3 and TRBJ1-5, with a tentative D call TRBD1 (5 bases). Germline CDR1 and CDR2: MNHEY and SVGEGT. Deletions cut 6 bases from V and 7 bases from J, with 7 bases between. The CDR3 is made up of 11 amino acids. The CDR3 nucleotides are TGTGCCAGCAGCCAGGGCCAGCCCCAGCATTTT. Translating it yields CASSQGQPQHF.

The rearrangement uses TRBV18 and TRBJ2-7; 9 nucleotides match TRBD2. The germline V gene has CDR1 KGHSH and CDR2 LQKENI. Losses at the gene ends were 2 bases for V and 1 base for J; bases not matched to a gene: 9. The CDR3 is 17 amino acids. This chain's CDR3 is CASSPSLAGSSSYEQYF. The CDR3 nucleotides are TGTGCCAGCTCACCATCCCTAGCGGGATCGAGTTCCTACGAGCAGTACTTC.

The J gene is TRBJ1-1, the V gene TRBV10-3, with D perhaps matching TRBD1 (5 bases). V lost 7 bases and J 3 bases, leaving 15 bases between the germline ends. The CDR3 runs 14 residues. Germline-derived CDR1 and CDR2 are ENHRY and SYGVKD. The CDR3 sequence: CAINSLGRDTEAFF. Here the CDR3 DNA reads TGTGCCATCAATAGCCTGGGACGGGACACTGAAGCTTTCTTT.

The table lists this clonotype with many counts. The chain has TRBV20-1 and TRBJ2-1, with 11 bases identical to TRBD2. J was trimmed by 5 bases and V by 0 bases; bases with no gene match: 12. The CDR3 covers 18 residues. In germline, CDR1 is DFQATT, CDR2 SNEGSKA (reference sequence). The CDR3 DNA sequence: TGCAGTGCTAGAGATATGAAGGGACTAGCGGAGACCAACAATGAGCAGTTCTTC. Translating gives CSARDMKGLAETNNEQFF.

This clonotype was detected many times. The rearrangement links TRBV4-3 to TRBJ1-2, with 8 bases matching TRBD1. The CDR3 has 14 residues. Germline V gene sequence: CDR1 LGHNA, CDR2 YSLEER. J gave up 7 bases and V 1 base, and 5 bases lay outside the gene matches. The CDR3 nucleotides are TGCGCCAGCAGCCAAGGCAGGGGGCTGCTTGGCTACACCTTC. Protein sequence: CASSQGRGLLGYTF.

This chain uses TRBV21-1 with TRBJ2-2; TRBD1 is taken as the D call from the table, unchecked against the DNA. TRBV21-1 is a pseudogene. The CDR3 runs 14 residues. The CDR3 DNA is TGTGCCAACCCGGGACAGGGTGTCCCCGGGGAGCTGTTTTTT. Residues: CANPGQGVPGELFF.

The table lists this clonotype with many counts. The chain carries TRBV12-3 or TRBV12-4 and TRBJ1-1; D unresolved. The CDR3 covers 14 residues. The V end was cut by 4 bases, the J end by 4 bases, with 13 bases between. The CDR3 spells CASSYGVSSTEAFF. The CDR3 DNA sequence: TGTGCCAGCAGTTATGGCGTCTCAAGCACTGAAGCTTTCTTT.

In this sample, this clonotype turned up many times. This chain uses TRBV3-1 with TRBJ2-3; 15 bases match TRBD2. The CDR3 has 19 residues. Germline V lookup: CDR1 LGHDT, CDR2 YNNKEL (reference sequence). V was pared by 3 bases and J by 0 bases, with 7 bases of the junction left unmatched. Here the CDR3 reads CASSHTGTSGGPSTDTQYF. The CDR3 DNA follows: TGTGCCAGCAGCCACACCGGGACTAGCGGGGGGCCTAGCACAGATACGCAGTATTTT.

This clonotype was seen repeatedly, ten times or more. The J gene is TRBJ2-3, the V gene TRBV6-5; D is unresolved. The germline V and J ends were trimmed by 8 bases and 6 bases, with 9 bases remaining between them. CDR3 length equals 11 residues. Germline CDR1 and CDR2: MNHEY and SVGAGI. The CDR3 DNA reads TGTGCCAGCGGGGTCGTGGATACGCAGTATTTT. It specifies CASGVVDTQYF.

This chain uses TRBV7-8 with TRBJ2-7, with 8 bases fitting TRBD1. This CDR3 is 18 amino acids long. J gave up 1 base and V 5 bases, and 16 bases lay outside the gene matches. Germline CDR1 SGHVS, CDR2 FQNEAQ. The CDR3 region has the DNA TGTGCCAGCAGCCTTCCTTCTGCAGGGGGCGACCAATCCTACGAGCAGTACTTC. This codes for CASSLPSAGGDQSYEQYF. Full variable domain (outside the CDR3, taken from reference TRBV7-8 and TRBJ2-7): GAGVSQSPRYKVAKRGQDVALRCDPISGHVSLFWYQQALGQGPEFLTYFQNEAQLDKSGLPSDRFFAERPEGSVSTLKIQRTQQEDSAVYLCASSLPSAGGDQSYEQYFGPGTRLTVT.

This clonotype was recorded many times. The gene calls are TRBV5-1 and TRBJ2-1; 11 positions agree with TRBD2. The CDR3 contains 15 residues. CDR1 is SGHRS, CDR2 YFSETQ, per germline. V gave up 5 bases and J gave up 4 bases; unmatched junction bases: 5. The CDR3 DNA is TGCGCCAGCAGGTCGGGACTAGCGGTATACAATGAGCAGTTCTTC. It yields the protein CASRSGLAVYNEQFF.

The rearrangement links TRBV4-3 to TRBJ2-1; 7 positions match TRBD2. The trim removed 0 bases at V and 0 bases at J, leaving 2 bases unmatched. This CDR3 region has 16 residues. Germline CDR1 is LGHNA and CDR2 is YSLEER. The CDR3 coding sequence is TGCGCCAGCAGCCAAGATGTAGCGGGCTCCTACAATGAGCAGTTCTTC. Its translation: CASSQDVAGSYNEQFF.